Below, 15 T cell receptor beta chains from the same sample are listed, as sequenced in a study of cytomegalovirus exposure and HLA in healthy donors. Profiling relied on immunoSEQ multiplex PCR, and the TCRdb table lists in-frame clones only, not all of them. The table shows approximately 220,000 clones, with around nine tenths occurring only once. The sequencing input was PBMCs. These receptors all stem from a woman younger than 35 in good health and CMV-seronegative.

DNA for the CDR3: TGTGCCAGCAGTTACGGGAGCTACCAAGAGACCCAGTACTTC. It translates to CASSYGSYQETQYF. This chain links TRBV2 with TRBJ2-5; D is possibly TRBD2 (6 bases). The CDR3 has 14 residues. V lost 5 bases and J lost 0, with 10 bases in between. The V gene's germline CDR1 is SNHLY and CDR2 FYNNEI.

The chain combines TRBV5-4 with TRBJ1-1; the D is unclear. The CDR3 spans 14 residues. The V gene lost 5 bases and the J gene lost 3 bases, with 14 bases spanning the gap. Per the germline V gene, CDR1 is SGHNT and CDR2 is YYREEE (reference sequence). In nucleotides, the CDR3 is TGTGCCAGCAGGCGGCTGCCTTGGGACACTGAAGCTTTCTTT. Amino acid sequence: CASRRLPWDTEAFF.

The chain has TRBV2 and TRBJ2-2, with 7 bases aligning to TRBD1. V was clipped by 9 bases and J by 1 base; unmatched bases: 11. CDR3 length: 16 residues. CDR1 and CDR2 (germline): SNHLY, FYNNEI. This CDR3 is CASLPRTGLNTGELFF. The CDR3 DNA is TGTGCCAGTTTACCCCGGACAGGACTGAACACCGGGGAGCTGTTTTTT. The full variable domain, in which reference TRBV2 and TRBJ2-2 provide the parts outside the CDR3, is EPEVTQTPSHQVTQMGQEVILRCVPISNHLYFYWYRQILGQKVEFLVSFYNNEISEKSEIFDDQFSVERPDGSNFTLKIRSTKLEDSAMYFCASLPRTGLNTGELFFGEGSRLTVL.

The chain is built from TRBV7-6 and TRBJ2-7, with 12 bases that match TRBD2. The CDR3 loop spans 14 amino acids. V lost 0 bases and J lost 9; bases outside the gene matches: 3. The germline CDR1 and CDR2 sequences are SGHVS and FNYEAQ. CDR3 amino acids: CASSLASSGRVQYF. For the CDR3, the DNA is TGTGCCAGCAGCTTAGCATCTAGCGGGAGGGTGCAGTACTTC. Combining the CDR3 with reference TRBV7-6 and TRBJ2-7 gives the whole variable domain GAGVSQSPRYKVTKRGQDVALRCDPISGHVSLYWYRQALGQGPEFLTYFNYEAQQDKSGLPNDRFSAERPEGSISTLTIQRTEQRDSAMYRCASSLASSGRVQYFGPGTRLTVT.

The chain is built from TRBV30 and TRBJ2-7, with D maybe TRBD1 (6 bases). Trimming cost V 0 bases and J 3 bases, with 9 bases left between them. CDR1 and CDR2 from the germline V gene are GTSNPN and SVGIG (reference sequence). The CDR3 totals 13 residues. The CDR3 sequence is CAWSVHRDYEQYF. CDR3 DNA sequence: TGTGCCTGGAGTGTTCACAGGGACTACGAGCAGTACTTC.

This chain connects TRBV29-1 to TRBJ1-2; possible D gene TRBD1, 6 bases. From germline, CDR1 is SQVTM and CDR2 ANQGSEA. This CDR3 spans 13 amino acids. The ends were cut back, 4 bases at V and 6 bases at J, with 15 bases in the middle. CDR3 residues: CSVVILQGHGYTF. Here the CDR3 DNA reads TGCAGCGTTGTAATTCTCCAGGGGCATGGCTACACCTTC.

The rearrangement links TRBV11-3 to TRBJ2-2; D remains ambiguous. Looked up from germline, CDR1 is SGHNT and CDR2 is YENEEA. V dropped 1 base and J dropped 4 bases, with 7 bases sitting between them. There are 14 residues in the CDR3. CDR3 sequence reads: CASSLARGTGELFF. In DNA form, the CDR3 reads TGTGCCAGCAGCTTAGCCCGAGGCACCGGGGAGCTGTTTTTT.

The chain combines TRBV7-9 with TRBJ2-7, with 11 bases matching TRBD2. With V trimmed by 5 bases and J by 5 bases, 5 bases remained unmatched. Germline V CDR1 and CDR2: SEHNR, FQNEAQ (reference sequence). The CDR3 runs to 14 residues. CDR3 sequence reads: CASSRLAGLDEQYF. In nucleotides, the CDR3 is TGTGCCAGCAGCCGACTAGCGGGACTCGACGAGCAGTACTTC.

The chain recombines TRBV28 with TRBJ2-3; 8 bases map to TRBD1. The germline gives CDR1 MDHEN, CDR2 SYDVKM. V lost 8 bases and J lost 0; bases outside the gene matches: 13. CDR3 size: 17 residues. The DNA of the CDR3 is TGTGCCAGCCAGACAGGGGTGAGAGTGCCTAGCACAGATACGCAGTATTTT. Protein product: CASQTGVRVPSTDTQYF.

The rearrangement joins TRBV29-1 to TRBJ2-7; D might be TRBD2 (6 bases). The CDR3 loop spans 12 amino acids. V was trimmed by 7 bases and J by 7 bases, leaving 17 bases between them. Germline CDR1 is SQVTM and CDR2 is ANQGSEA. The CDR3 DNA follows: TGCAGCGGTGGGGTCCTAGCGAGGGAGCAGTACTTC. Its protein product is CSGGVLAREQYF.

The chain recombines TRBV2 with TRBJ2-3; 11 bases are shared with TRBD2. The CDR3 has 15 amino acids. V lost 4 bases and J lost 2; bases outside the gene matches: 2. Germline V gives CDR1 SNHLY, CDR2 FYNNEI. The CDR3, as DNA: TGTGCCAGCAGTGGACTAGCGGGACTCACAGATACGCAGTATTTT. It is translated as CASSGLAGLTDTQYF.

The table lists this clone with a few counts. One junction end does not reproduce the germline sequence, and a read error may be involved. The CDR3 coding sequence is TGTGCTAGCAGCTTAGGTAGAGGGTCCACTGAAGCTTTCTTT. This sequence encodes CASSLGRGSTEAFF. The rearrangement links TRBV7-7 to TRBJ1-1, with no clear D. The CDR3 is 14 amino acids. The germline gives CDR1 SSHAT, CDR2 FNYEAQ (reference sequence).

The V and J genes are TRBV11-3 and TRBJ2-7; 11 nucleotides match TRBD1. Trimming removed 3 bases from V and 7 bases from J; junction bases left unmatched: 8. From germline, CDR1 is SGHNT and CDR2 YENEEA. The CDR3 extends over 15 amino acids. The chain's CDR3 is CASSLRTGGPGEQYF. CDR3 nucleotides: TGTGCCAGCAGCTTGCGGACAGGGGGCCCGGGAGAGCAGTACTTC.

This sequence joins TRBV6-1 and TRBJ2-1, with 7 positions matching TRBD1. Germline assignment: CDR1 MNHNS and CDR2 SASEGT. There are 15 residues in the CDR3. The V gene end was trimmed by 5 bases and the J gene end by 4 bases; junction bases not matched to a gene: 8. The CDR3 sequence is CASSRTGQIYNEQFF. CDR3 bases: TGTGCCAGCAGTCGGACAGGACAGATATACAATGAGCAGTTCTTC.

The chain links TRBV4-1 to TRBJ2-5; 10 nucleotides line up with TRBD2. Trimming removed 1 base from V and 4 bases from J; junction bases left unmatched: 3. CDR3 length equals 15 residues. Germline V CDR1 and CDR2: MGHRA, YSYEKL. The CDR3 DNA sequence: TGCGCCAGCAGCCAAGGGCAGCGGGAGGGAGAGACCCAGTACTTC. Its translation: CASSQGQREGETQYF.